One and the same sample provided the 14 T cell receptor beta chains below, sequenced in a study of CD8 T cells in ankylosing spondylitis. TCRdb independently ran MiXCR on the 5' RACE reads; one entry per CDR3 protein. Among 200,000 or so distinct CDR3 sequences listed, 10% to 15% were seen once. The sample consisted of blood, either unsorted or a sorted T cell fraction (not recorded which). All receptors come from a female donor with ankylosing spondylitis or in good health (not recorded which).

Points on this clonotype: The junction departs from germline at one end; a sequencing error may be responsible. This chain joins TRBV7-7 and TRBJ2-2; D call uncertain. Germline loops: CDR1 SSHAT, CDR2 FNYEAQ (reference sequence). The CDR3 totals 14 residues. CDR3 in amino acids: CASSSTRLTGELFF. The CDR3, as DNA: TGTGCTAGCAGCTCCACAAGGCTCACCGGGGAGCTGTTTTTT.

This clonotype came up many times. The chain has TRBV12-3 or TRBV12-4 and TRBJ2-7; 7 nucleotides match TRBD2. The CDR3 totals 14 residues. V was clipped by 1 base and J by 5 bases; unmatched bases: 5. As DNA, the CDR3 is TGTGCCAGCAGTTTAGGAGGGAGGGAAGACGAGCAGTACTTC. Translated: CASSLGGREDEQYF.

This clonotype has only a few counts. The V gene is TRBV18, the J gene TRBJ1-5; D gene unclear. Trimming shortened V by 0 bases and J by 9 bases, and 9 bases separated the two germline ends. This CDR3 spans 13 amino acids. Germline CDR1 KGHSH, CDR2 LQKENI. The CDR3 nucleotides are TGTGCCAGCTCACCACCTTCGGCAGGGCCCCAGCATTTT. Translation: CASSPPSAGPQHF.

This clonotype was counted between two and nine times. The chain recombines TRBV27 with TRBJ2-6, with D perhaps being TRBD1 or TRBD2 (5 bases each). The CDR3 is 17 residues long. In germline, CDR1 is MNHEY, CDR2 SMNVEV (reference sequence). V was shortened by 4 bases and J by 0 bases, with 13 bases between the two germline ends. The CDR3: CASSSGRFPSGANVLTF. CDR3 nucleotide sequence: TGTGCCAGCAGTTCGGGACGGTTCCCCTCTGGGGCCAACGTCCTGACTTTC.

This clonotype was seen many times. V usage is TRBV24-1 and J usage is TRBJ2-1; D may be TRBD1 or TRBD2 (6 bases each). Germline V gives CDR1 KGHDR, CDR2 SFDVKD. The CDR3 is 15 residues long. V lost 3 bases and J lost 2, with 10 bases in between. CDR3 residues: CATSDGGLPYNEQFF. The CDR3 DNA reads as TGTGCCACCAGTGATGGGGGGCTTCCCTACAATGAGCAGTTCTTC.

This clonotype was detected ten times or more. CDR3: CASNRDSLANEQFF. CDR3 sequence (DNA): TGTGCCAGCAATCGGGACTCACTCGCAAATGAGCAGTTCTTC. The chain is built from TRBV2 and TRBJ2-1; the D gene is possibly TRBD2 (6 bases). V shed 7 bases and J shed 7 bases, with 17 bases lying between them. This CDR3 is built from 14 residues. From germline, CDR1 is SNHLY and CDR2 FYNNEI.

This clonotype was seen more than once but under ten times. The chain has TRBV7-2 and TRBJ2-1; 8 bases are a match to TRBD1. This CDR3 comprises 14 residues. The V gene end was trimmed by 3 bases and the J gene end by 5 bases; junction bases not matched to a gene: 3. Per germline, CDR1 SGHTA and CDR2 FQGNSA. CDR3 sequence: CASSLGQANNEQFF. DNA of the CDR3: TGTGCCAGCAGCTTGGGACAGGCCAACAATGAGCAGTTCTTC.

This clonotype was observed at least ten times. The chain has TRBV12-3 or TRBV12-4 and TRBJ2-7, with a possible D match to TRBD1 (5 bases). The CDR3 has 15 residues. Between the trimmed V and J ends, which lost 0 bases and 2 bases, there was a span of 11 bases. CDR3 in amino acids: CASSLASTGPYEQYF. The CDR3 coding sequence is TGTGCCAGCAGTTTAGCGTCTACAGGCCCCTACGAGCAGTACTTC.

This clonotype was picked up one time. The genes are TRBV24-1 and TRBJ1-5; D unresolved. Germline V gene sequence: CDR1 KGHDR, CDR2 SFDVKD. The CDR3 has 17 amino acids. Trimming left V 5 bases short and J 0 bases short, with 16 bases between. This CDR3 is CATSASRGQLSNQPQHF. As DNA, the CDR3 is TGTGCCACCAGTGCATCCCGCGGGCAGCTTAGCAATCAGCCCCAGCATTTT.

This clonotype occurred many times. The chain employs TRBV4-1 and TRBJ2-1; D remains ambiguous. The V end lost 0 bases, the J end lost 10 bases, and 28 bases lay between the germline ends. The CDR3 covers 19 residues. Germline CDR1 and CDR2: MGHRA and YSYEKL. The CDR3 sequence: CASSQEFSRLTAQISEQFF. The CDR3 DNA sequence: TGCGCCAGCAGCCAAGAATTTTCTCGGCTAACCGCCCAAATAAGCGAGCAGTTCTTC.

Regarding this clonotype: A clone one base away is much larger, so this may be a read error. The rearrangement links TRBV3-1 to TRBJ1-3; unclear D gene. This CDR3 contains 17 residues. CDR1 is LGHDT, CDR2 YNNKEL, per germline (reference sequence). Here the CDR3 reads CTSSQAGPTSSGNTIYF. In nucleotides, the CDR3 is TGTACCAGCAGCCAGGCGGGCCCCACGTCCTCTGGAAACACCATATATTTT. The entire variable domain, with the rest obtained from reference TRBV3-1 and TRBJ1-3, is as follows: DTAVSQTPKYLVTQMGNDKSIKCEQNLGHDTMYWYKQDSKKFLKIMFSYNNKELIINETVPNRFSPKSPDKAHLNLHINSLELGDSAVYFCTSSQAGPTSSGNTIYFGEGSWLTVV.

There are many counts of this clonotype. CDR3 DNA: TGTGCCAGCAGCAAAGGTCTGCTTATGTCCAGGGAAGAGACCCAGTACTTC. Translation gives CASSKGLLMSREETQYF. The rearrangement links TRBV11-3 to TRBJ2-5; possible D gene TRBD1, 5 bases. The CDR3 has 17 amino acids. V lost 5 bases, J lost 3 bases, and 22 bases lay in between. Germline V lookup: CDR1 SGHNT, CDR2 YENEEA. The full variable domain, completed using reference TRBV11-3 and TRBJ2-5, is EAGVVQSPRYKIIEKKQPVAFWCNPISGHNTLYWYLQNLGQGPELLIRYENEEAVDDSQLPKDRFSAERLKGVDSTLKIQPAELGDSAVYLCASSKGLLMSREETQYFGPGTRLLVL.

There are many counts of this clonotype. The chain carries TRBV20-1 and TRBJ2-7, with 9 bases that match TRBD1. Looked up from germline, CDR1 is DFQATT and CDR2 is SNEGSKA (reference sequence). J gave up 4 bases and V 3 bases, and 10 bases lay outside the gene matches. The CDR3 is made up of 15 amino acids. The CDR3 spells CSARQPGQGGYEQYF. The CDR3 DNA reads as TGCAGTGCTAGGCAGCCGGGACAGGGCGGGTACGAGCAGTACTTC.

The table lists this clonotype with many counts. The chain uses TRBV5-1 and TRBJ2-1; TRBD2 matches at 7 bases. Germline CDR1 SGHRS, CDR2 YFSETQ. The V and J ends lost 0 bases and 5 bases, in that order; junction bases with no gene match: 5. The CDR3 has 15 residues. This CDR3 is CASSLVGGSNNEQFF. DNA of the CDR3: TGCGCCAGCAGCTTGGTGGGCGGGAGCAACAATGAGCAGTTCTTC.